The TCR beta chain described here comes from a study of CD8 T cells in Susac syndrome. The V gene's germline CDR1 is SGHVS and CDR2 FQNEAQ. The length of the CDR3 is 14 residues. V lost 6 bases and J lost 9, with 18 bases in between. After extraction with the RNeasy kit, roughly 0.45 to 1 ug of the RNA was reverse transcribed using random hexamers. An immunoSEQ multiplex PCR generated amplified TCR beta CDR3 products spanning 54 Vbeta and 13 Jbeta. Each CDR3 protein is one row after TCRdb ran MiXCR on the immunoSEQ multiplex PCR reads. Of 200,000 or so distinct CDR3 sequences in the sample, approximately 95% were seen once. TCR beta sequencing was performed on blood CD8+ and CD4+ T cells. TEMRA cells were enriched by FACS, while CD8+ and CD4+ T cells were obtained through a negative isolation that was performed magnetically.

This sequence was found in a human donor with multiple sclerosis. Sequencing was done on a sample of CD4+ T cells from PBMCs. The chain couples TRBV7-8 to TRBJ2-1; possible D gene TRBD2, 6 bases. The CDR3 DNA reads as TGTGCCAGCAGGACTAGTGCTGCCGCTCCTGAGCAGTTCTTC. The encoded protein is CASRTSAAAPEQFF.